This T cell receptor (beta chain) was sequenced during a study of T-cell memory formation after mild COVID-19 (dated by TCRdb to the early 2020s). For context, the study as a whole: TCR sequence clusters from the two donors were found to be largely donor specific. T-cell clones expanding and contracting after mild COVID-19 in two donors were tracked by longitudinal TCRalpha and TCRbeta repertoire sequencing. The cohort comprised two young, previously healthy adult volunteers, one female and one male.

Trimming removed 2 bases from V and 11 bases from J, leaving 10 bases between the germline ends. Per the germline V gene, SQVTM is the CDR1 and ANQGSEA is the CDR2. The CDR3 runs 11 amino acids, cysteine and phenylalanine included. Only CDR3 DNA is held: 33 bases, read in frame from base 1. Many counts were recorded for this clonotype. There is no known antigen for this receptor. Base qualities are not at hand, and no much larger clone is one base apart. The paper's findings and limits, for the study overall: Only a couple of mild cases were covered in the study, and larger cohorts including severe cases with pre-infection samples were considered necessary. Contracting CD4+ clones appeared mostly in the CM and EM memory subsets, whereas CD8+ clones were enriched in EMRA. Some responding clones were detected in pre-infection memory, which suggested that pre-existing cross-reactive memory T cells had joined the SARS-CoV-2 response. From day 15 to 85, contracting clones showed balanced CD4/CD8 phenotypes, whereas a second wave of clones that expanded from day 15 to 37 leaned towards CD4+. SARS-CoV-2 specificity of the second-wave clones peaking on day 37 was not confirmed.

TCRdb shows the sequencer as Illumina NovaSeq 6000. Using 5'RACE with constant-segment primers, TCRalpha and TCRbeta cDNA libraries were constructed, with sample barcodes and unique molecular identifiers added in the process. Trizol reagent was used to extract RNA from every sample. The libraries were amplified in two PCR steps, and the second step added a second sample barcode and Illumina TruSeq adapters. Sequencing of the libraries was done on an Illumina NovaSeq, producing 2 x 150 bp paired-end reads. The paper's data handling went like this. Demultiplexing of reads and collapsing into UMI-guided consensus sequences were performed with migec v1.2.7. Using mixcr v2.1.11, UMI consensuses were aligned to TRA and TRB V and J templates and then assembled into clonotypes. Clonotypes were classified as expanded or contracted when called significant by both edgeR and NoisET, with noise models trained on biological replicates. For edgeR calls, the thresholds were a false discovery rate-adjusted p below 0.01 and a log2 fold-change of 1. As an exploratory analysis of dynamics, max-normalized trajectories of the 1000 most abundant clonotypes were examined by PCA with hierarchical clustering. Separately sequenced CD4+ and CD8+ repertoires were used to assign the CD4 or CD8 phenotype of responding clones. TCRdb reanalyzed the raw reads on its own, using fastp at Q25 for trimming and MiXCR for clone calling, and kept in-frame beta chains. Every distinct CDR3 protein forms one entry, paired with its most common genes and DNA. In this record, the V and J calls reflect TCRdb's handling and not the investigators' own analysis. Recorded for this sample are about 49,000 distinct CDR3 sequences; approximately 7.6% of them occurred a single time. The ten biggest clones cover roughly 1.5% of the sample.

Ficoll-Paque density gradient centrifugation was used to isolate PBMCs. This chain joins TRBV29-1 to TRBJ1-5; the D gene lacks a confident call. The receptor was derived from a man between 18 and 35 years old who had mild COVID-19 (a few samples of this study predate the infection). The sample titles of this study are shuffled in the database, so cell type and time point are left out; the donor was told from shared clones. Sequencing used PBMCs or a T cell subset sorted from them (not recorded which). The CDR3 amino acid sequence is: CSVEIGKAQHF. The sequence in DNA is TGCAGCGTTGAAATCGGGAAGGCCCAGCATTTT.